This TCR beta chain was observed in a study of OX40 agonist ivuxolimab in advanced cancers. Concerning the study at large: Ivuxolimab was an agonistic, fully human IgG2 monoclonal antibody directed against OX40 (CD134), a costimulatory receptor. Intravenous ivuxolimab was administered to patients every 2 weeks at six dose levels: 0.01, 0.1, 0.3, 1.5, 3 and 10 mg/kg. Of the approximately 50 dose-escalation patients, hepatocellular carcinoma was present in 19, melanoma in approximately 15, renal cell carcinoma in 9 and head and neck cancer in 9. A male proportion of roughly 80% and a mean age of 60 years, ranging from roughly 23 to 79, were recorded for the dose-escalation cohort. Prior anti-PD-1, anti-PD-L1 or anti-CTLA-4 therapy was permitted, and checkpoint inhibitors had been received by less than 45% of dose-escalation patients. Partial responses occurred in three dose-escalation patients: two with cutaneous melanoma and one with hepatocellular carcinoma. Peripheral TCRbeta sequencing aimed to test whether ivuxolimab altered TCR sequence diversity and caused clonal T-cell expansion. The monotherapy dose-escalation portion (N = 52 patients) of the phase I ivuxolimab trial is reported in the paper. On the study overall, not on this receptor specifically: Clonal expansion of both CD4+ and CD8+ blood T cells was observed from baseline to week 6 at doses 0.1 to 3.0 mg/kg. On average, CD8+ T cells showed more expanded clones than CD4+ T cells after ivuxolimab. Low levels of normalized T-cell clonal expansion were also seen in some nonresponding patients. In partial responders in the 0.1-3.0 mg/kg groups, normalized peripheral clonal expansion was found to be among the lowest, especially among CD8+ T cells. Which antigens the clonally expanded peripheral T cells were specific for was not determined.

Comments on this clone: Its antigen has not been determined. Base qualities are not recorded, but no much larger clone differs from it by a single base.

Genomic DNA was isolated from the sorted cells so that the TCRbeta CDR3 region could be sequenced. The immunoSEQ Assay was used for sequencing of TCRbeta CDR3 regions. In its TCRdb copy, this immuneACCESS table keeps in-frame sequences only and misses some clones. Where compared with another copy, unresolved V genes explain less than half of these, and the others have no known cause. This sample holds 50,000 to 65,000 clones; approximately 90% were observed only once. The ten largest clones represent 2.8% of the sample. The trial excluded patients who had a history of autoimmune disease or were on systemic immunosuppression. Peripheral blood for TCR sequencing was collected from all dose cohorts at baseline, on cycle 4 day 1, and on cycle 7 day 1. The samples were drawn from a first-in-human, open-label, multicenter phase I dose-escalation trial of ivuxolimab. The trial enrolled adults with locally advanced or metastatic head and neck squamous cell, hepatocellular, melanoma or renal cell carcinoma. CD4+ and CD8+ T cells were sorted separately from peripheral blood before TCR sequencing.

The sequencing here drew on CD4+ or CD8+ T cells sorted from blood, taken in a trial of the OX40 agonist ivuxolimab. This clonotype was sampled from an adult with an advanced solid tumor such as melanoma, head and neck, liver or kidney cancer.

The DNA sequence is TGTGCCAGCAGTTTACGGACAGGGAACACTGAAGCTTTCTTT. Its protein is CASSLRTGNTEAFF. Recombination joined TRBV6-1 with TRBJ1-1; the central 7 bases match TRBD1. V trim: 5 bases; J trim: 1 base; unmatched bases: 4. Including cysteine and phenylalanine, the CDR3 has 14 amino acids. Only the CDR3 portion is preserved as DNA: 42 bases, with reading frame beginning at the first base. CDR1 and CDR2, looked up from the germline V gene, are MNHNS and SASEGT.